The T cell receptor (beta chain) under discussion was sequenced for a study of blood T cell repertoires in COVID-19. For the study at large: Acute-phase and convalescent COVID-19 samples originated in the United States, Italy and Spain. PBMCs, B-cell-depleted T cells, or T cells were the source of the cDNA or gDNA that made up the material.

This clone was found many times. With 0 bases removed from V and 7 bases from J, the gap between germline ends came to 13 bases. Per the germline V gene, CDR1 is SEHNR and CDR2 is FQNEAQ (reference sequence). This CDR3 is 15 amino acids long. How the authors handled the data: Scientists estimated how many nucleated cells there were by amplifying reference gene primers. TCRdb's table, derived via immunoSEQ multiplex PCR, lists solely in-frame clones and lacks some. Clone size and V and J calls were adopted from that table, with D and trimming inferred from the DNA. This sample carries about 90,000 clones, more than 65% of them seen once, and the ten largest clones take around a quarter.

The receptor comes from an elderly man with active or convalescent COVID-19. Material: peripheral blood. J is TRBJ2-1 and V is TRBV7-9; TRBD1 is a possible D gene (5 bases). DNA for the CDR3: TGTGCCAGCAGCTTAGCGCATAGGGGTGGGAATGAGCAGTTCTTC. Encoded protein: CASSLAHRGGNEQFF.